This TCR beta chain was retrieved from a study of blood T cells in healthy people across ages. A second PCR, run for roughly 7 to 12 cycles, used a sample-barcoded 5' primer plus a J-beta primer mix. Each cDNA molecule was tagged by a template-switch adaptor that had 12 random nucleotides. TCRdb reanalysed the 5' RACE reads using MiXCR and keeps one entry per CDR3 protein. The sample has roughly 730,000 distinct CDR3 sequences, roughly three fifths seen once. This clonotype was detected a few times. What it binds is not known. Findings and limits, study-wide: Estimated diversity across one million T cells was deemed an underestimate.

Trimming left V 5 bases short and J 9 bases short, with 11 bases between. CDR1 MGHDK and CDR2 SYGVNS come from the germline V gene. This CDR3 contains 13 residues. The V call is TRBV25-1, the J call TRBJ1-6; no definite D call. The clonotype was recovered from a man aged 40-49 years in good health. The material sequenced was blood. The CDR3 loop is CASSLGGRSPLHF. The DNA for the CDR3 is TGTGCCAGCAGTCTCGGAGGTCGTTCACCCCTCCACTTT. The full variable domain, with the rest looked up from reference TRBV25-1 and TRBJ1-6, is EADIYQTPRYLVIGTGKKITLECSQTMGHDKMYWYQQDPGMELHLIHYSYGVNSTEKGDLSSESTVSRIRTEHFPLTLESARPSHTSQYLCASSLGGRSPLHFGNGTRLTVT.